These 15 T cell receptor beta chains were sequenced from one sample in a study of T-cell reconstitution after alpha-beta-depleted transplantation in children. Unique molecular identifiers were incorporated into the prepared TCRbeta library. MiXCR was run by TCRdb on the PCR reads, yielding one entry per CDR3 protein. The sample has around 190,000 distinct CDR3 sequences; approximately 7% are singletons. Source: PBMCs, taken before TCRalphabeta/CD19-depleted stem cell transplant. These receptor sequences come from a boy aged 2 to 10 with acute lymphoblastic leukemia, due to receive a stem cell transplant.

CDR3 protein: CASSQDRTGLLEQYF. The DNA for the CDR3 is TGCGCCAGCAGCCAAGATAGGACAGGACTTTTAGAGCAGTACTTC. The gene calls are TRBV4-3 and TRBJ2-7; 7 bases are a match to TRBD1. The CDR3 is 15 residues long. CDR1 LGHNA and CDR2 YSLEER come from the germline V gene. V was pared by 0 bases and J by 7 bases, with 9 bases of the junction left unmatched.

In its sample, this clonotype was seen many times. The chain is built from TRBV7-8 and TRBJ1-4; D gene unclear. Germline values: CDR1 SGHVS, CDR2 FQNEAQ. V lost 1 base to trimming and J lost 7 bases, with 4 bases between them. The CDR3 is 12 amino acids. CDR3 protein: CASSLDSEKLFF. The CDR3 region has the DNA TGTGCCAGCAGCTTAGACAGTGAAAAACTGTTTTTT.

In this sample, this clonotype turned up many times. CDR3 DNA: TGCGCCAGCAGCTTGGATCTTACGGGATTAGGGTTCTTC. Its protein product is CASSLDLTGLGFF. The chain employs TRBV5-1 and TRBJ2-1, with D perhaps matching TRBD2 (5 bases). This CDR3 is built from 13 residues. Deletions cut 0 bases from V and 15 bases from J, with 16 bases between. CDR1 is SGHRS, CDR2 YFSETQ, per germline.

This clonotype appeared many times. The J gene is TRBJ2-1, the V gene TRBV5-5, with 7 bases matching TRBD1. The germline V gene encodes CDR1 SGHKS and CDR2 YYEKEE (reference sequence). Trimming took 0 bases from V and 5 from J; bases not matched to a gene: 5. This CDR3 comprises 15 residues. CDR3 sequence: CASSLVPDRDNEQFF. CDR3 nucleotide sequence: TGTGCCAGCAGCTTGGTCCCAGACAGGGACAATGAGCAGTTCTTC.

This clonotype was seen more than once but under ten times. V is TRBV6-5 and J is TRBJ1-4; D remains unclear. Trimming pared 0 bases from V and 7 bases from J, leaving 9 bases between. The CDR3 length is 14 residues. Looked up from germline, CDR1 is MNHEY and CDR2 is SVGAGI. CDR3 bases: TGTGCCAGCAGTTACTCAGGTGATGCTGAAAAACTGTTTTTT. It translates to CASSYSGDAEKLFF.

In its sample, this clonotype was seen many times. The chain links TRBV7-2 to TRBJ2-3; unclear D gene. CDR1 SGHTA and CDR2 FQGNSA come from the germline V gene. The V and J ends lost 5 bases and 4 bases respectively, with 16 bases between them. The CDR3 has 15 amino acids. The CDR3 DNA sequence: TGTGCCAGCAGCCCCGAGAGCGCGGTTTCAGATACGCAGTATTTT. It is translated as CASSPESAVSDTQYF.

This clonotype has a count of ten or more. The chain links TRBV3-1 to TRBJ2-7, with no clear D. Germline CDR1 is LGHDT and CDR2 is YNNKEL (reference sequence). The CDR3 is 16 residues long. V gave up 4 bases and J gave up 0 bases, with 16 bases separating them. The CDR3 spells CASSPGMGSYSYEQYF. CDR3 DNA: TGTGCCAGCAGCCCTGGAATGGGTTCCTACTCCTACGAGCAGTACTTC.

At least ten counts were recorded for this clonotype. The chain links TRBV28 to TRBJ2-7; 7 bases map to TRBD2. CDR1 MDHEN and CDR2 SYDVKM come from the germline V gene. This CDR3 has 16 residues. V lost 7 bases, J lost 1 base, and 13 bases stayed unmatched. CDR3 sequence reads: CASMVLGGKGSYEQYF. CDR3 coding DNA: TGTGCCAGCATGGTTTTGGGAGGGAAAGGGTCCTACGAGCAGTACTTC. The complete variable domain, with remaining parts taken from reference TRBV28 and TRBJ2-7, reads DVKVTQSSRYLVKRTGEKVFLECVQDMDHENMFWYRQDPGLGLRLIYFSYDVKMKEKGDIPEGYSVSREKKERFSLILESASTNQTSMYLCASMVLGGKGSYEQYFGPGTRLTVT.

The chain recombines TRBV6-6 with TRBJ1-5, with unresolved D. From germline, CDR1 is MNHNY and CDR2 SVGAGI (reference sequence). The CDR3 is 13 residues long. V dropped 2 bases and J dropped 4 bases, with 6 bases sitting between them. The CDR3 spells CASSYNANQPQHF. The DNA of the CDR3 is TGTGCCAGCAGTTACAACGCGAATCAGCCCCAGCATTTT.

The V call is TRBV4-2, the J call TRBJ1-6; 9 bases line up with TRBD1. Per the germline V gene, CDR1 is LGHNA and CDR2 is YNFKEQ. V lost 3 bases and J lost 6; bases outside the gene matches: 9. This CDR3 contains 17 residues. The CDR3 sequence: CASSQTTGGRGNSPLHF. In DNA, the CDR3 is TGTGCCAGCAGCCAGACGACAGGGGGGCGGGGTAATTCACCCCTCCACTTT.

This clonotype was observed at least ten times. The chain has TRBV28 and TRBJ1-5, with D tentatively TRBD1 (5 bases). This CDR3 has 12 residues. Germline assignment: CDR1 MDHEN and CDR2 SYDVKM. Trimming pared 2 bases from V and 6 bases from J, leaving 5 bases between. CDR3 protein: CASSLGGQPQHF. The CDR3 nucleotides read TGTGCCAGCAGTTTAGGGGGTCAGCCCCAGCATTTT.

A few counts support this clonotype. This chain uses TRBV28 with TRBJ1-5, with TRBD1 identical over 9 bases. Trimming removed 11 bases from V and 2 bases from J; junction bases left unmatched: 13. Germline values: CDR1 MDHEN, CDR2 SYDVKM. The CDR3 covers 16 residues. Written as DNA, the CDR3 is TGTGCCGGATCGAGGGGGACAGGGAAGGGCAATCAGCCCCAGCATTTT. It specifies CAGSRGTGKGNQPQHF.

This clonotype showed up just a few times. The chain joins TRBV20-1 to TRBJ2-1; tentatively, D is TRBD1 (6 bases). With 4 bases removed from V and 7 bases from J, the gap between germline ends came to 17 bases. CDR1 and CDR2 (germline): DFQATT, SNEGSKA (reference sequence). The CDR3 extends over 14 amino acids. CDR3 loop: CSANLGRRGNEQFF. CDR3 bases: TGCAGTGCTAACTTAGGAAGAAGGGGGAATGAGCAGTTCTTC.

This clonotype has at least ten counts. This chain uses TRBV29-1 with TRBJ2-1; D ambiguous. This CDR3 is 13 amino acids long. Germline CDR1 SQVTM, CDR2 ANQGSEA. Trimming shortened V by 3 bases and J by 2 bases, and 8 bases separated the two germline ends. The chain's CDR3 is CSVERAPYNEQFF. In DNA, the CDR3 is TGCAGCGTTGAGCGAGCCCCCTACAATGAGCAGTTCTTC.

V usage is TRBV7-8 and J usage is TRBJ2-3, with TRBD2 matching 7 bases. Per germline, CDR1 SGHVS and CDR2 FQNEAQ. J was trimmed by 1 base and V by 1 base; bases with no gene match: 2. CDR3 length: 15 residues. As DNA, the CDR3 is TGTGCCAGCAGCTTAGACGCGGGGGGCACAGATACGCAGTATTTT. Protein sequence: CASSLDAGGTDTQYF.